This T cell receptor (beta chain) was profiled in a study of blood T cell repertoires in COVID-19. Study-level information: Spain, Italy and the United States supplied samples that represented acute and convalescent COVID-19. T cells, B-cell-depleted T cells, or PBMCs provided the cDNA or gDNA that served as material.

The CDR3 is made up of 15 amino acids. V was pared by 6 bases and J by 6 bases, with 10 bases of the junction left unmatched. In germline, CDR1 is MDHEN, CDR2 SYDVKM. Authors' data handling: Reference gene primer amplification gave estimated nucleated cell counts. Assay: immunoSEQ multiplex PCR; the TCRdb copy retains only in-frame clones and omits some. V and J calls and clone size follow that table, whereas D and trimming were derived from the DNA. Of around 99,000 clones listed, around 74% are singletons. This clone was observed a single time. The clonotype was recovered from a woman aged 80 or older with active or convalescent COVID-19. The chain combines TRBV28 with TRBJ2-3, with 9 positions matching TRBD1. Sequencing was carried out using peripheral blood. The CDR3 region has the DNA TGTGCCAGCAGGCCCGGGACAGGGATTTCCGATACGCAGTATTTT. Amino acids: CASRPGTGISDTQYF.